This paragraph reports one TCR beta chain. These data are taken from a study of blood T cell repertoires in COVID-19. Method: immunoSEQ multiplex PCR; TCRdb's copy keeps in-frame clones and lacks some. Here the sample spans about 170,000 clones, around 87% being singletons. The CDR3 totals 14 residues. Germline assignment: CDR1 MNHEY and CDR2 SVGAGI. J gave up 6 bases and V 7 bases, and 11 bases lay outside the gene matches. The chain uses TRBV6-5 and TRBJ1-1, with 7 bases lining up with TRBD1. The sequencing sample was made of peripheral blood. The source is a woman aged 80 or over with COVID-19, enrolled during active disease. The CDR3 reads CASTSDRKMSEAFF. In DNA form, the CDR3 reads TGTGCCAGCACCTCGGACAGGAAAATGTCTGAAGCTTTCTTT.